Following are 5 T cell receptor beta chains from one sample sequenced in a study of T-cell memory formation after mild COVID-19. TCRdb re-derived calls from the 5' RACE reads in MiXCR, one entry per CDR3 protein. This repertoire shows under 450,000 distinct CDR3 sequences, 23% found once; its top ten account for 13%. Sequenced input: PBMCs or a T cell subset sorted from them (not recorded which). These TCRs come from an adult woman who had mild COVID-19 (a few samples of this study predate the infection). Cell type and time point are not known.

The chain combines TRBV10-3 with TRBJ2-2, with 7 bases fitting TRBD2. V dropped 3 bases and J dropped 0; count of bases not matched to a gene: 4. CDR3 length: 16 residues. The germline V gene has CDR1 ENHRY and CDR2 SYGVKD. This chain's CDR3 is CAISEPSGTNTGELFF. Written as DNA, the CDR3 is TGTGCCATCAGTGAACCTAGCGGAACGAACACCGGGGAGCTGTTTTTT.

The V and J genes are TRBV6-5 and TRBJ2-5; 7 bases align to TRBD1. The CDR3 sequence is 14 residues long. Per the germline V gene, CDR1 is MNHEY and CDR2 is SVGAGI. J lost 4 bases, V lost 2 bases, and 4 bases had no gene match. The CDR3 nucleotides read TGTGCCAGCAGTTACGACAGGGTGGGAGAGACCCAGTACTTC. Protein sequence: CASSYDRVGETQYF.

This clonotype was found a few times. The chain carries TRBV29-1 and TRBJ1-2, with 7 positions matching TRBD1. Germline assignment: CDR1 SQVTM and CDR2 ANQGSEA. CDR3 length: 13 amino acids. The junction had 4 bases not matched to a gene; V was cut back by 2 bases and J by 4 bases. CDR3 DNA sequence: TGCAGCGTTGAACCACAGGGGCTCTATGGCTACACCTTC. Protein: CSVEPQGLYGYTF.

Only a few counts were recorded for this clonotype. CDR3 nucleotide sequence: TGTGCCAGCAGTTCGGGGGCTACTGAAGCTTTCTTT. Translation gives CASSSGATEAFF. The chain is built from TRBV12-3 or TRBV12-4 and TRBJ1-1; D is possibly TRBD1 (6 bases). CDR3 length: 12 residues. V lost 4 bases and J 5 bases, leaving 8 bases between the germline ends.

The J gene is TRBJ2-5, the V gene TRBV4-1, with D possibly matching TRBD1 (6 bases). CDR3 size: 15 residues. V was trimmed by 4 bases and J by 4 bases, leaving 16 bases between them. CDR1 is MGHRA, CDR2 YSYEKL, per germline. The CDR3 DNA follows: TGCGCCAGCAGCCTCTCCGACAGGTATGGAGAGACCCAGTACTTC. Translated: CASSLSDRYGETQYF.